This entry features one T cell receptor (beta chain) sequence. This sample was included in a study of CD8+ T cells in alopecia areata. V trimming: 3 bases; J trimming: 8 bases; junction bases outside the gene matches: 18. The germline CDR1 and CDR2 sequences are ENHRY and SYGVKD. The CDR3 has 17 residues. RNA was extracted and reverse transcribed into cDNA as the sequencing template. Only in-frame clones appear in the TCRdb table, and some are missing; sequencing was by immunoSEQ multiplex PCR. The sample holds more than 95,000 clones, 55% seen once. The receptor comes from a human donor in good health. This chain uses TRBV10-3 with TRBJ1-2; TRBD1 matches at 7 bases. Sequenced input: CD4+ T cells sorted from blood. The CDR3 spells CAISDPTSATGIDGYTF. The DNA of the CDR3 is TGTGCCATCAGTGACCCAACCTCAGCGACAGGGATTGACGGCTACACCTTC.